Listed here is a single T cell receptor (beta chain). The data were obtained in a study of technical replicates of blood from several donors. This CDR3 is built from 17 residues. The J segment lost 6 bases and the V segment lost 4 bases, leaving 14 bases of the junction unmatched. CDR1 and CDR2 (germline): SGHAT, FQNNGV. Generated by immunoSEQ multiplex PCR, the TCRdb table keeps only in-frame clones and is missing some. The sample has 70,000 or so clones, about nine tenths seen once. The clonotype comes from a human donor in good health. The chain joins TRBV11-2 to TRBJ2-2; 7 bases map to TRBD2. Sequenced: T cells isolated from PBMCs. The CDR3 spells CASSSYQRDYEAGELFF. CDR3 in DNA: TGTGCCAGCAGCTCCTACCAGCGGGATTATGAGGCCGGGGAGCTGTTTTTT.